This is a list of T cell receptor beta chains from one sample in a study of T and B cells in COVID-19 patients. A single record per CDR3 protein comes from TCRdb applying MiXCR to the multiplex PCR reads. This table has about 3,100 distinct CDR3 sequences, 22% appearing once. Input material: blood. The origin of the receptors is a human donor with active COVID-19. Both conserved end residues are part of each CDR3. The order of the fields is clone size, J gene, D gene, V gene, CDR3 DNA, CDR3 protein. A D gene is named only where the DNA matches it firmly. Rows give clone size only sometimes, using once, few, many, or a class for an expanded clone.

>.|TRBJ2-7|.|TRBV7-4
TGTGCCAGCAGCTTAACAGCGAAATACGAGCAGTACTTC
CASSLTAKYEQYF
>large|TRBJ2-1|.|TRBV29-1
TGCAGCGTTGTACCGGGAGCTGGCAATGAGCAGTTCTTC
CSVVPGAGNEQFF
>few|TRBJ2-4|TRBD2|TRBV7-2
TGTGCCAGCAGCTTGGTGGGAGGGAACCAAAACATTCAGTACTTC
CASSLVGGNQNIQYF
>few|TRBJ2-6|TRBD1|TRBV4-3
TGCGCCAGCAGCCAAGGGGGCAGGGGGAAGACTGGGGCCAACGTCCTGACTTTC
CASSQGGRGKTGANVLTF
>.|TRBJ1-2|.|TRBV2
TGTGCCAGCAGTCCTCGCTTGGCGAATGGCTACACCTTC
CASSPRLANGYTF
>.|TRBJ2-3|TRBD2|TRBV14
TGTGCCAGCAGCAGGCTAGCGGGACTAGATACGCAGTATTTT
CASSRLAGLDTQYF
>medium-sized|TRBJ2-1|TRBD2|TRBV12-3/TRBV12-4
TGTGCCAGCAGTTTGGGACTATCATATCATGAGCAGTTCTTC
CASSLGLSYHEQFF
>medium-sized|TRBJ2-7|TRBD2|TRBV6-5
TGTGCCAGCAGGGATACGACTAGCGGGAGAACGGGCGAGCAGTACTTC
CASRDTTSGRTGEQYF
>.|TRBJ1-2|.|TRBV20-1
TGCAGTGCTCCAGGGGTTAACTATGGCTACACCTTC
CSAPGVNYGYTF
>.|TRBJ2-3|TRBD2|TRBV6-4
TGTGCCAGCAAACGGGAGGGGTATAGCACAGATACGCAGTATTTT
CASKREGYSTDTQYF
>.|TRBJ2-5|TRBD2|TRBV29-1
TGCAGCTCGGGACTAGCGGGAGTAGAGACCCAGTACTTC
CSSGLAGVETQYF
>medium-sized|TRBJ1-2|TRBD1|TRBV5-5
TGTGCCAGCAGCACTGACTTAGGGACAGGGATCTATGGCTACACCTTC
CASSTDLGTGIYGYTF
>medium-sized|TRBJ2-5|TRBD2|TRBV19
TGTGCCAGTAGTATGGCTAGCGGGCCTACGAGGGAGACCCAGTACTTC
CASSMASGPTRETQYF
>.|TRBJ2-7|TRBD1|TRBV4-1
TGCGCCAGCAGCCAAGAAGGCCAGGGGGTGAGGGAGCAGTACTTC
CASSQEGQGVREQYF
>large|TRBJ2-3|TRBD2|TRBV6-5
TGTGCCAGCAGGACGGGACTAGCGGGCACAGATACGCAGTATTTT
CASRTGLAGTDTQYF
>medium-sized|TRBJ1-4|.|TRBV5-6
TGTGCCAGCAGTCCGGGACCGCATGAAAAACTGTTTTTT
CASSPGPHEKLFF
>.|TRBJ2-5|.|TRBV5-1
TGCGCCAGCAGCTTGATTCGGCAAGAGACCCAGTACTTC
CASSLIRQETQYF
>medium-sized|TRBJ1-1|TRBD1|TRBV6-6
TGTGCCAGCAGCAACAGGGGGCGTAACACTGAAGCTTTCTTT
CASSNRGRNTEAFF
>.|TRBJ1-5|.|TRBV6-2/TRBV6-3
TGTGCCAGCAGTAGGGGCGTGGGGATAGGGAGCAATCAGCCCCAGCATTTT
CASSRGVGIGSNQPQHF
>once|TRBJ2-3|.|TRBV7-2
TGTGCCAGCAGGGCACCACCGGATACGCAGTATTTT
CASRAPPDTQYF
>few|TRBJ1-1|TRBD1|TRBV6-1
TGTGCCAGCAGGTTAGGACAGGGTGTTAGCTTCGGGCGAAACGCTGAAGCTTTCTTT
CASRLGQGVSFGRNAEAFF
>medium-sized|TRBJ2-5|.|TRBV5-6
TGTGCCAGCAGCTTGACAGGAGAAGAGACCCAGTACTTC
CASSLTGEETQYF
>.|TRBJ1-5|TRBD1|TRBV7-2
TGTGCCAGCAGCTTGACAACAGGGGGTAGTAATCAGCCCCAGCATTTT
CASSLTTGGSNQPQHF
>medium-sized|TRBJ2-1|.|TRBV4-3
TGCGCCAGCAGCCAAGATACTAGGCGTGATGAGCAGTTCTTC
CASSQDTRRDEQFF
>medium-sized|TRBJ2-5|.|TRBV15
TGTGCCACCAGGAGTCCCTCGGAGAAAGAGACCCAGTACTTC
CATRSPSEKETQYF
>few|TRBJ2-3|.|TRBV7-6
TGTGCCAGCAGCCCAGGGGTAGTGACAGATACGCAGTATTTT
CASSPGVVTDTQYF
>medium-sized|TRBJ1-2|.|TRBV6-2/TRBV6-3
TGTGCCAGCAGTCGAGGGGTGAATGGCTACACCTTC
CASSRGVNGYTF
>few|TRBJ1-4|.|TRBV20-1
TGCAGTGTCCTGACAGATGCTAATGAAAAACTGTTTTTT
CSVLTDANEKLFF
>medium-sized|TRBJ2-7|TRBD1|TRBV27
TGTGCCAGCAGTTTGTCCGGGACAGGGGGCCTTGAGCAGTACTTC
CASSLSGTGGLEQYF
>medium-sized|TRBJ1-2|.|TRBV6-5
TGTGCCAGCAGCCCTCAGGAACCTTATGGCTACACCTTC
CASSPQEPYGYTF
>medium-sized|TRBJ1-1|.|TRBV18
TGTGCCAGCTTGAGAGGGGGGTTGAACACTGAAGCTTTCTTT
CASLRGGLNTEAFF
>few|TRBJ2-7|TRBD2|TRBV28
TGTGCCAGCAGTTCCACTCTTACTAGCGCGGGGGGCGAGCAGTACTTC
CASSSTLTSAGGEQYF
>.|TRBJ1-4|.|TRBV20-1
TGCAGTGGTATTAGGGTTCTTAATGAAAAACTGTTTTTT
CSGIRVLNEKLFF
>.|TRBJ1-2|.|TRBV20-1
TGCAGTGCTAGGGGCCTGACGGGGGGCTACACCTTC
CSARGLTGGYTF
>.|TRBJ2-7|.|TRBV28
TGTGCCAGCACTGAACCAGGGAGATGGGGTTCTTACGAGCAGTACTTC
CASTEPGRWGSYEQYF
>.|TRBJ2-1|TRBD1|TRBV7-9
TGTGCCAGCAGCCTAGACCCGGGACAGGGGCGGGGGAATGAGCAGTTCTTC
CASSLDPGQGRGNEQFF